This is a list of T cell receptor beta chains from one sample in a study of beta chain features in type 1 diabetes. Generated by immunoSEQ multiplex PCR, the TCRdb table keeps only in-frame clones and is missing some. The top ten hold roughly 0.11% of the sample, which has about 650,000 clones, roughly an eighth seen once. The sample was naive CD4+ T cells from blood. The source is a man younger than 40 with type 1 diabetes. CDR3s leave out the opening cysteine and the closing phenylalanine or tryptophan. Not every row has a clone size; where given, it reads once, few, many or a size class.

J gene	V gene	clone size	CDR3 protein
TRBJ1-4	TRBV6-5	few	ASSQATNEKLF
TRBJ2-7	TRBV27	NA	ASSLDRAYHEQY
TRBJ1-1	TRBV7-2	few	ASNPGRLNTEAF
TRBJ1-2	TRBV6-5	NA	ASSTSGRENGYT
TRBJ2-1	TRBV7-2	few	ASSSSGGLPYNEQF
TRBJ1-6	TRBV28	NA	ASSPGQPSPLH
TRBJ1-4	TRBV30	few	AWSVCRDNEKLF
TRBJ2-1	TRBV7-2	NA	ASSQDGAVPYNEQF
TRBJ2-3	TRBV19	NA	ASSRGLSGTDTQY
TRBJ1-6	TRBV6-1	few	ASLGLARPPLH
TRBJ1-6	TRBV9	few	ASSEQGFKDAPLH
TRBJ2-7	TRBV7-2	few	ASRLQRDSYYEQY
TRBJ1-4	TRBV7-2	few	ASSRTREGKLF
TRBJ1-1	TRBV18	NA	ASSPQGRRDTEAF
TRBJ2-1	TRBV25-1	few	ASTTTGPSYNEQF
TRBJ2-1	TRBV7-9	NA	ASSRQGEEEQF
TRBJ2-3	TRBV14	NA	ASRPTSGFTTDTQY
TRBJ1-5	TRBV2	few	ASRGTPFGSNQPQH
TRBJ2-1	TRBV19	few	ASSIGGPYNEQF
TRBJ2-7	TRBV6-5	few	ASQTPSAGAYEQY
TRBJ2-2	TRBV9	NA	ASSVTVTGELF
TRBJ2-1	TRBV7-9	NA	ASSSDGGNEQF
TRBJ1-6	TRBV19	few	ASSVGPELNSPLH
TRBJ1-5	TRBV19	NA	ASSDTGTGWDQPQH
TRBJ2-1	TRBV2	few	ASSERWAGNEQF
TRBJ1-6	TRBV2	NA	ASKTGSSSPLH
TRBJ2-1	TRBV4-3	NA	ASSQARTSGYEQF
TRBJ2-7	TRBV6-5	NA	ASSPGALTNYEQY
TRBJ1-6	TRBV2	NA	ASSEITGGQNSPLH
TRBJ2-5	TRBV9	NA	ASSSGQGNQETQY
TRBJ2-3	TRBV5-1	NA	ASSLTPTGTDTQY
TRBJ1-2	TRBV6-6	NA	ASSYSGTYGYT
TRBJ2-2	TRBV7-3	few	ASSRRSSQTGELF
TRBJ2-7	TRBV9	few	ASSVGQGNEQY
TRBJ1-5	TRBV19	NA	ASSISQGATQPQH
TRBJ1-5	TRBV7-9	NA	ASSRGTGGGQPQH
TRBJ1-4	TRBV5-4	NA	ASSIGQPNEKLF
TRBJ2-3	TRBV5-1	few	ASSLGGVTDTQY
TRBJ1-6	TRBV9	NA	ASSATGRGRSPLH
TRBJ1-1	TRBV7-9	few	ASSLAVTLNTEAF
TRBJ1-5	TRBV28	few	ASTVVLKPQH
TRBJ1-5	TRBV7-9	NA	ASSLVGGTQPQH
TRBJ2-7	TRBV30	NA	AWSTGTGDREQY
TRBJ2-5	TRBV5-4	few	ASSSEGTPLRTQY
TRBJ1-4	TRBV7-9	NA	ASSVRDGNEKLF
TRBJ2-1	TRBV10-3	NA	AISEFGGSGSYNEQF
TRBJ2-3	TRBV5-1	few	ASSPGGGAGTDTQY
TRBJ2-3	TRBV9	NA	ASSESTDTQY
TRBJ1-5	TRBV30	NA	AWRQQGSQPQH
TRBJ2-5	TRBV7-2	few	ASSLASRPLGGTQY
TRBJ2-5	TRBV7-6	NA	ASSYDTYETQY
TRBJ2-5	TRBV30	few	AWTPPGGLETQY
TRBJ1-5	TRBV30	NA	AWSGGTGQPQH
TRBJ2-6	TRBV30	NA	ARRGAGANVLT
TRBJ2-2	TRBV9	few	ASSVNRVGGELF